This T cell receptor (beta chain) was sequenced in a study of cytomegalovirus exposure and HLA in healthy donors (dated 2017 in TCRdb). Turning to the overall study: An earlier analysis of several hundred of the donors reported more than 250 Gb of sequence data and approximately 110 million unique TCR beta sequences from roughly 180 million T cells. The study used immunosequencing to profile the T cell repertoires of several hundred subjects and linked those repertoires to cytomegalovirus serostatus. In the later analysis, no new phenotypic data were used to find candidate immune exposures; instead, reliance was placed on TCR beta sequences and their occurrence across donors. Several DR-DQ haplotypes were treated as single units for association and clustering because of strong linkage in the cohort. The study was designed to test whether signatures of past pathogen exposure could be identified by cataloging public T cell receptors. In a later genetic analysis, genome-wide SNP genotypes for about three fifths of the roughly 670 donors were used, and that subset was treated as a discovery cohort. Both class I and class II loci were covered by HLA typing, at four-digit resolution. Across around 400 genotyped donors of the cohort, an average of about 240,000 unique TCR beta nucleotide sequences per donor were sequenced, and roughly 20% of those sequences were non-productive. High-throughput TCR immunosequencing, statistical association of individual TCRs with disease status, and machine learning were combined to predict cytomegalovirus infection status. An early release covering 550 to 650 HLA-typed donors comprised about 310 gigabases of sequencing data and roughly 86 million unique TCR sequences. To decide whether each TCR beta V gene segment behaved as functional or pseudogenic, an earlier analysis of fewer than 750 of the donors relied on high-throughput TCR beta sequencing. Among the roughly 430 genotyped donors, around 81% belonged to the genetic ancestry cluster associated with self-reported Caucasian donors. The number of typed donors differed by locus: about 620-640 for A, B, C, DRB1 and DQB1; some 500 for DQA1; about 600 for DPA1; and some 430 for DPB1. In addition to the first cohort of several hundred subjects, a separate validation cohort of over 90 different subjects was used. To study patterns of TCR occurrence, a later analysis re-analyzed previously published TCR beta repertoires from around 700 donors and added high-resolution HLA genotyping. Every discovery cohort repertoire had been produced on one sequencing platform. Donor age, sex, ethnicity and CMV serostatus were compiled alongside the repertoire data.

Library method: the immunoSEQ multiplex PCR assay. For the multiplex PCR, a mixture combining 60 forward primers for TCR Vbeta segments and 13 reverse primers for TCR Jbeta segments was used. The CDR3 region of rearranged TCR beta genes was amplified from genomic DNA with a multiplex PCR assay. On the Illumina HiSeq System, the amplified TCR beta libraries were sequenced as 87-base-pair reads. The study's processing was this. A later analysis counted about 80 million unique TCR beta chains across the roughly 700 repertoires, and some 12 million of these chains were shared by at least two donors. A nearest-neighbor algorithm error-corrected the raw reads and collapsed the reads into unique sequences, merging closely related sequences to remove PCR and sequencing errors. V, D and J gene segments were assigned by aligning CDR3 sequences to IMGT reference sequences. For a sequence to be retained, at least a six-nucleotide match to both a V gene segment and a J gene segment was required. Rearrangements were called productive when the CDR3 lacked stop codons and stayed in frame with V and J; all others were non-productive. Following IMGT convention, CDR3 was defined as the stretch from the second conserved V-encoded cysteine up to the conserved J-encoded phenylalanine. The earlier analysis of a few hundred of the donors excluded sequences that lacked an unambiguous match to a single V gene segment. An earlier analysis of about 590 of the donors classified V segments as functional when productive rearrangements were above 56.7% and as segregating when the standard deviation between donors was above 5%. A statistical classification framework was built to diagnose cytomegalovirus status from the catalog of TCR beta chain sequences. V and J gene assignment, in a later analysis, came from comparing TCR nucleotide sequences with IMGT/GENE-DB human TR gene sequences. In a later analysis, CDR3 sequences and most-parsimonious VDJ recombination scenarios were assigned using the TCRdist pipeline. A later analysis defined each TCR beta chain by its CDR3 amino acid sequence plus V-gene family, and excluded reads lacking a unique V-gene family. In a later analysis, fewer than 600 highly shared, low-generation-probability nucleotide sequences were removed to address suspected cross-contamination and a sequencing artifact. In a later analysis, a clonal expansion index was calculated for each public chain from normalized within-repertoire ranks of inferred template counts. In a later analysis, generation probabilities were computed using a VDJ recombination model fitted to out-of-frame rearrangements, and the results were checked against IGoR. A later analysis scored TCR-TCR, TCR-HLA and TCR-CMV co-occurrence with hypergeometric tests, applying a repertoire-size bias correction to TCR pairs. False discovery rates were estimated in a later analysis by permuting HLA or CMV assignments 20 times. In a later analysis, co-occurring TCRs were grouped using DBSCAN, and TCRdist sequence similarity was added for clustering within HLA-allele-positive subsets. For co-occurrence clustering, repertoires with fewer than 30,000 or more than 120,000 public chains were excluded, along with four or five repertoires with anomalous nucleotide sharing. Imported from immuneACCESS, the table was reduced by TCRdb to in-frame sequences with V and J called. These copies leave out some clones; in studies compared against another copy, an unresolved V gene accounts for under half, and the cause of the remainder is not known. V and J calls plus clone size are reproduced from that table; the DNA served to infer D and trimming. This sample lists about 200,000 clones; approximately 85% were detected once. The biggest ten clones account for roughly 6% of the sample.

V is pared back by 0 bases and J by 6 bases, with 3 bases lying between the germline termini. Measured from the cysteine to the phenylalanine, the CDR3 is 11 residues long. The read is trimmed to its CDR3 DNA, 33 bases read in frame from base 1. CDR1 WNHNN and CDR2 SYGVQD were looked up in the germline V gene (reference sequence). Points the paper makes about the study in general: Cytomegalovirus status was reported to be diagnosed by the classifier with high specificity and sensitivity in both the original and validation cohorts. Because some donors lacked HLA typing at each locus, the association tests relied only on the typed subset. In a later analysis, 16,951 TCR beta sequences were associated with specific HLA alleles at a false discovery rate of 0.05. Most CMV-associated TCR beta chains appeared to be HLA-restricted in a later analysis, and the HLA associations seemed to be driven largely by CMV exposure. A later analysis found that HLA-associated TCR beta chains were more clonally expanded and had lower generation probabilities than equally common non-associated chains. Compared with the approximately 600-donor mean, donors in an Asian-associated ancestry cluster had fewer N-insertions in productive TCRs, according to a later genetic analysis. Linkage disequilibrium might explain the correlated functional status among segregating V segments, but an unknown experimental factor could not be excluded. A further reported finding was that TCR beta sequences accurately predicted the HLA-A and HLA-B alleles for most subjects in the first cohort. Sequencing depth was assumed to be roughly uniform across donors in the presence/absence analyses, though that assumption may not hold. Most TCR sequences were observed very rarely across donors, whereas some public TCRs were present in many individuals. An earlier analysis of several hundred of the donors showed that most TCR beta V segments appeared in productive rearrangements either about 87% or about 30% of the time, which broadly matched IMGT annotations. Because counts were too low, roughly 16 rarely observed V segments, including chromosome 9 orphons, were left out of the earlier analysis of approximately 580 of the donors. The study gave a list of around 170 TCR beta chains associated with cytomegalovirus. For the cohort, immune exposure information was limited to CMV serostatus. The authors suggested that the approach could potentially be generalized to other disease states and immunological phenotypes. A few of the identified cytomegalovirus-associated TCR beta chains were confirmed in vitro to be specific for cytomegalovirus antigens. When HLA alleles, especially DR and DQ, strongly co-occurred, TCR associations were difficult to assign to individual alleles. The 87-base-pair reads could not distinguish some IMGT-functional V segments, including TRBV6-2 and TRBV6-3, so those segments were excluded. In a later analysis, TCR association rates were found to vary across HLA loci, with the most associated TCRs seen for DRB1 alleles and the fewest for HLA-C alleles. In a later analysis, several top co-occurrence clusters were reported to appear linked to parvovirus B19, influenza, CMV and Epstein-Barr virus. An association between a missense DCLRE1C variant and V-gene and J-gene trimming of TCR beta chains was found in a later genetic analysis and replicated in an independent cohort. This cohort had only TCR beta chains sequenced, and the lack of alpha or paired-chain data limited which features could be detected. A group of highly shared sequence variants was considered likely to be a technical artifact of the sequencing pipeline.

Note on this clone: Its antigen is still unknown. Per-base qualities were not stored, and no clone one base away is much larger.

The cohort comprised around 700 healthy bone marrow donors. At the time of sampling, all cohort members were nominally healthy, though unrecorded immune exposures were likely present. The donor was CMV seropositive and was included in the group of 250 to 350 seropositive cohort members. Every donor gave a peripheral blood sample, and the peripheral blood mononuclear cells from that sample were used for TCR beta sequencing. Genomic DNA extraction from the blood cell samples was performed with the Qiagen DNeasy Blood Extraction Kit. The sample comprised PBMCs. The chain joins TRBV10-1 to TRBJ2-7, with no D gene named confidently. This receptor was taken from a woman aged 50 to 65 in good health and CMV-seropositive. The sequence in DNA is TGCGCCAGCAGTGAGTCCGGCGAGCAGTACTTC. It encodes CASSESGEQYF.